This T cell receptor beta chain was retrieved from a study of T cell clonality in common variable immunodeficiency. Sequencing input was equivalent genomic DNA from CVID and controls. Produced via immunoSEQ multiplex PCR; TCRdb's table is partial and in-frame only. This sample has about 33,000 clones, each found more than once. Trimming stripped 6 bases from V and 2 bases from J, with 18 bases between. Per the germline V gene, CDR1 is LNHDA and CDR2 is SQIVND (reference sequence). The CDR3 has 16 amino acids. This clone was picked up a small number of times. Its antigen is currently unknown. The read ends 3 residues early relative to the CDR3; the germline J gene fills the gap. Aged about 8 to 64 years, CVID subjects averaged approximately 36 years old. The study, taken as a whole, reports: Common variable immunodeficiency TCR beta sequences reportedly had fewer deletions and N-nucleotide insertions.

This chain connects TRBV19 to TRBJ2-3, with a weak D call TRBD1 (6 bases). This sequence originates from a human donor with common variable immunodeficiency. Sample: peripheral blood mononuclear cells. CDR3 DNA, as far as it was read: TGTGCCAGTAGATCGAGAACACAGGGAGACACAGATACG. It encodes CASRSRTQGDTDT. The whole CDR3 protein reads CASRSRTQGDTDTQYF. Complete variable domain (other parts from reference TRBV19 and TRBJ2-3): DGGITQSPKYLFRKEGQNVTLSCEQNLNHDAMYWYRQDPGQGLRLIYYSQIVNDFQKGDIAEGYSVSREKKESFPLTVTSAQKNPTAFYLCASRSRTQGDTDTQYFGPGTRLTVL.